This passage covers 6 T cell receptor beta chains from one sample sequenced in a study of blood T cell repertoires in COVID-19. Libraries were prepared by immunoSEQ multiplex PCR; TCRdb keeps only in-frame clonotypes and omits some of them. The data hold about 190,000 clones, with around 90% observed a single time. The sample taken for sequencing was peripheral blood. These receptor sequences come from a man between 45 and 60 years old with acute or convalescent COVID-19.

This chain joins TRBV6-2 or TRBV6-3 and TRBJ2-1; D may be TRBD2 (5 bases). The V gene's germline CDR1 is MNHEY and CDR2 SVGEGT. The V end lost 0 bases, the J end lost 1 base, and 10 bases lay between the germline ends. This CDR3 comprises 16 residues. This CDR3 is CASSYSLANSYNEQFF. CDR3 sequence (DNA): TGTGCCAGCAGTTACTCGTTAGCGAATTCCTACAATGAGCAGTTCTTC.

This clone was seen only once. CDR3 bases: TGCGCCAGCAGTCGTGGGGGCGGCTACGAGCAGTACGTC. It codes for CASSRGGGYEQYV. The genes are TRBV23-1 and TRBJ2-7; D might be TRBD1 (6 bases). TRBV23-1 is classed as an ORF, of uncertain function. The V end was cut by 4 bases, the J end by 3 bases, with 10 bases between. The CDR3 has 13 amino acids.

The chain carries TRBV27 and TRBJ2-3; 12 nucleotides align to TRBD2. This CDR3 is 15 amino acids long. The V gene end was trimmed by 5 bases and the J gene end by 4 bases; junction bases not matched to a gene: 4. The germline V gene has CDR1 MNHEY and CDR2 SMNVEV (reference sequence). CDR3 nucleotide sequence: TGTGCCAGCAGTCTCAGGACTAGCGGGGCAGATACGCAGTATTTT. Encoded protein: CASSLRTSGADTQYF.

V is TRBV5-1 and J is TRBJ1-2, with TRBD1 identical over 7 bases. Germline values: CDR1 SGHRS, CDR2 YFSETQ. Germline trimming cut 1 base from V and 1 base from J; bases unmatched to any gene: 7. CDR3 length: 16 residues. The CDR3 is CASSLPKGGSNYGYTF. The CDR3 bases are TGCGCCAGCAGCTTGCCCAAAGGGGGCAGTAACTATGGCTACACCTTC.

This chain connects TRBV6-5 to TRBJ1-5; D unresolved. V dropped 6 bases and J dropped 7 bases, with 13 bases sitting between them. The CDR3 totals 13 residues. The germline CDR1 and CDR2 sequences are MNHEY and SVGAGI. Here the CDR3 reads CASSREGIQPQHF. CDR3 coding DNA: TGTGCCAGCAGCCGTGAGGGTATACAGCCCCAGCATTTT.

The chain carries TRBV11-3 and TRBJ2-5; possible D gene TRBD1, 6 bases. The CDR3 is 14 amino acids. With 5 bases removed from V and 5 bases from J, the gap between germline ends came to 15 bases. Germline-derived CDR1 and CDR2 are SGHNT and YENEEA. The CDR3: CASSPAWDKETQYF. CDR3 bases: TGTGCCAGCAGCCCTGCTTGGGACAAGGAGACCCAGTACTTC.